This T cell receptor (beta chain) stems from a study of blood T cell repertoires in COVID-19. Overall study: Specimens from acute and convalescent COVID-19 originated in the United States, Italy and Spain. The cDNA or gDNA used as material had been derived from T cells, B-cell-depleted T cells, or PBMCs.

Original processing methods: Estimated nucleated cell counts came from reference gene primer amplification. TCRdb keeps only in-frame clones here, not all; method: immunoSEQ multiplex PCR. V, J and clone size reflect that table, while D and trimming were determined from the DNA. This table has 110,000 to 150,000 clones, over 75% appearing once. The V end was cut by 6 bases, the J end by 3 bases, with 15 bases between. Per germline, CDR1 SNHLY and CDR2 FYNNEI. The CDR3 length is 14 residues. The sample comprised peripheral blood. The V call is TRBV2, the J call TRBJ2-7; D perhaps matches TRBD1 (5 bases). This clonotype was obtained from a man between 65 and 85 years old with acute or convalescent COVID-19. For the CDR3, the DNA is TGTGCCAGCAGACCAGGGTCCAGCCTCTACGAGCAGTACTTC. Translating gives CASRPGSSLYEQYF. The complete variable domain, with remaining parts taken from reference TRBV2 and TRBJ2-7, reads EPEVTQTPSHQVTQMGQEVILRCVPISNHLYFYWYRQILGQKVEFLVSFYNNEISEKSEIFDDQFSVERPDGSNFTLKIRSTKLEDSAMYFCASRPGSSLYEQYFGPGTRLTVT.